This T cell receptor beta chain was captured in a study of blood T cells in healthy people across ages. Primed by a sample-barcoded 5' primer and a J-beta primer mix, a second PCR proceeded for about 6 to 11 cycles. Each of the samples gave a minimum of 3 million paired-end reads that contained CDR3. TCRdb passed the 5' RACE reads through MiXCR, listing each CDR3 protein once. The sample lists about 700,000 distinct CDR3 sequences; about 30% were seen once. This clonotype was seen repeatedly, ten times or more. The CDR3 spans 16 residues. Germline CDR1 and CDR2: SGHRS and YFSETQ. V was pared by 2 bases and J by 10 bases, with 14 bases of the junction left unmatched.

The sequencing input was blood. This clonotype originated in a woman older than 75 in good health. The V and J genes are TRBV5-1 and TRBJ1-2; 10 nucleotides match TRBD1. The CDR3 loop is CASSFKRDRGLPDYTF. The CDR3 nucleotides are TGCGCCAGCAGCTTCAAAAGGGACAGGGGCTTACCCGACTACACCTTC.